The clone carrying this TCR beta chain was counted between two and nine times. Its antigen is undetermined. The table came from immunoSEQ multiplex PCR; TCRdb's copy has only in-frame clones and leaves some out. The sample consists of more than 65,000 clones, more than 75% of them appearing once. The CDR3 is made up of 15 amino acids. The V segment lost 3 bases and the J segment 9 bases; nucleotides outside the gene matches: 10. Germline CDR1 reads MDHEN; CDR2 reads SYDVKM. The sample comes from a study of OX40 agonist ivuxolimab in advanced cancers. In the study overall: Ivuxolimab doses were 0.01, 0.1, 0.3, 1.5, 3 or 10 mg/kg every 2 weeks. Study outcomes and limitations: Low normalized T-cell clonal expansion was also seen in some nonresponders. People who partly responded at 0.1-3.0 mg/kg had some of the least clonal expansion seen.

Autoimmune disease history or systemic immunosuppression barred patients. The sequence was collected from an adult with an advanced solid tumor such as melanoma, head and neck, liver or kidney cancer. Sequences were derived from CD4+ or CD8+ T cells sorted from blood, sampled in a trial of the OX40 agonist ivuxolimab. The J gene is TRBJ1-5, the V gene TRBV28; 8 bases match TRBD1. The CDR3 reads CASSFQDRVNRPQHF. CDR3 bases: TGTGCCAGCAGTTTCCAGGACAGGGTCAACCGGCCCCAGCATTTT.